The rows below give T cell receptor beta chains drawn from one sample of a study of T cells in Graves' hyperthyroidism and ophthalmopathy. TCRdb re-called the multiplex PCR reads with MiXCR, one entry per CDR3 protein. The table shows 300,000 to 450,000 distinct CDR3 sequences, with just under 25% occurring only once. The sequenced sample consisted of blood. These receptors were collected from a man aged 45-65 years with Graves' hyperthyroidism. Each CDR3 is given with its conserved first and last residue. The order of the fields is CDR3 protein, CDR3 DNA, J gene, clone size, D gene, V gene. The D gene is left open where the match is weak. Clone size is given for some rows only: seen once, a few or many times, or a class if the clone is expanded.

CASSLAWRGLAGDNEQFF,TGTGCCAGCAGCTTAGCGTGGCGGGGACTAGCGGGGGACAATGAGCAGTTCTTC,TRBJ2-1,few,TRBD2,TRBV7-9
CSARGISGRDHTDTQYF,TGCAGTGCTAGAGGGATTAGCGGGAGGGATCACACAGATACGCAGTATTTT,TRBJ2-3,once,TRBD2,TRBV20-1
CASSPHQGFGTGEPFF,TGTGCCAGCAGCCCCCATCAGGGATTTGGCACCGGGGAGCCGTTTTTT,TRBJ2-2,NA,NA,TRBV7-2
CASSADRRDYGYTF,TGCGCCAGCAGTGCCGACAGGAGGGACTATGGCTACACCTTC,TRBJ1-2,few,NA,TRBV10-2
CASSFRRYNEQFF,TGTGCCAGCAGCTTTCGCAGATACAATGAGCAGTTCTTC,TRBJ2-1,few,NA,TRBV7-8
CASSPVLGASGKYNEQFF,TGTGCCAGCAGCCCAGTACTGGGGGCTAGCGGGAAATACAATGAGCAGTTCTTC,TRBJ2-1,NA,TRBD2,TRBV3-1
CASSSRLAGDRYTQYF,TGTGCCAGCAGTTCCCGGCTAGCGGGAGATCGATATACGCAGTATTTT,TRBJ2-3,once,TRBD2,TRBV27
CASSLAGRYTDTQYF,TGTGCCAGCAGCTTAGCGGGGAGGTACACAGATACGCAGTATTTT,TRBJ2-3,many,NA,TRBV7-3
CASSENLRPATDTQYF,TGTGCCAGCAGTGAAAACCTCCGACCTGCCACAGATACGCAGTATTTT,TRBJ2-3,NA,NA,TRBV2
CASRGGGRGYTF,TGTGCCAGCAGAGGGGGTGGACGCGGCTACACCTTC,TRBJ1-2,NA,NA,TRBV27
CASSETSRRDEQFF,TGCGCCAGCAGTGAAACTAGCCGCAGAGATGAGCAGTTCTTC,TRBJ2-1,few,NA,TRBV10-1
CATSAPARETQYF,TGTGCCACCAGTGCTCCAGCGAGGGAGACCCAGTACTTC,TRBJ2-5,NA,NA,TRBV24-1
CATSDPPGTGAADTQYF,TGTGCCACCAGTGACCCGCCCGGGACAGGGGCTGCAGATACGCAGTATTTT,TRBJ2-3,once,TRBD1,TRBV24-1
CASSPGPGSGAFF,TGTGCCAGCAGCCCGGGACCCGGGTCAGGAGCTTTCTTT,TRBJ1-1,many,NA,TRBV11-1
CASSYFGEQSEQYF,TGTGCCAGCAGTTACTTCGGGGAGCAGAGCGAGCAGTACTTC,TRBJ2-7,many,NA,TRBV6-5
CSVGQGGSGYTF,TGCAGCGTTGGCCAGGGGGGAAGTGGCTACACCTTC,TRBJ1-2,NA,TRBD1,TRBV29-1
CASSPLPGGDKFF,TGTGCCAGCAGCCCCCTACCCGGAGGGGATAAGTTCTTC,TRBJ2-1,few,NA,TRBV14
CASSDAGGTDTQYF,TGTGCCAGCAGTGACGCGGGGGGCACAGATACGCAGTATTTT,TRBJ2-3,NA,TRBD2,TRBV2
CASSQRTASYEQYF,TGTGCCAGCAGCCAGCGGACAGCCTCCTACGAGCAGTACTTC,TRBJ2-7,many,NA,TRBV11-2
CSARPGSGFQETQYF,TGCAGTGCTAGACCTGGGAGCGGGTTCCAAGAGACCCAGTACTTC,TRBJ2-5,many,NA,TRBV20-1
CASSRTGTSNSPLHF,TGTGCCAGCAGCCGTACCGGGACAAGTAATTCACCCCTCCACTTT,TRBJ1-6,few,NA,TRBV3-1
CASSAGTSGWQDTQYF,TGTGCCAGCAGCGCAGGGACTAGCGGATGGCAAGATACGCAGTATTTT,TRBJ2-3,many,TRBD2,TRBV2
CAWSPQWTNYGYTF,TGTGCCTGGAGTCCACAGTGGACTAACTATGGCTACACCTTC,TRBJ1-2,NA,NA,TRBV30
CASFDWSQETQYF,TGTGCCAGCTTCGATTGGAGCCAAGAGACCCAGTACTTC,TRBJ2-5,many,NA,TRBV2
CASSRYRLAEETQYF,TGTGCCAGCTCACGATATCGACTAGCGGAAGAGACCCAGTACTTC,TRBJ2-5,NA,TRBD2,TRBV18
CAWSVLGQGSSGELFF,TGTGCCTGGAGTGTACTGGGACAGGGGTCTTCCGGGGAGCTGTTTTTT,TRBJ2-2,NA,TRBD1,TRBV30
CAISDRASRRWSSDTQYF,TGTGCCATCAGTGACAGGGCCAGCCGGCGTTGGTCTTCGGATACGCAGTATTTT,TRBJ2-3,many,NA,TRBV10-3
CASIGTGFNQPQHF,TGTGCCAGCATAGGGACAGGGTTCAATCAGCCCCAGCATTTT,TRBJ1-5,few,TRBD1,TRBV28
CASSSIVDNSYEQYF,TGTGCCAGCAGCTCAATCGTGGACAACTCCTACGAGCAGTACTTC,TRBJ2-7,many,NA,TRBV7-8
CASTGTIADTQYF,TGTGCCAGCACCGGGACTATAGCTGATACGCAGTATTTT,TRBJ2-3,NA,TRBD2,TRBV7-3
CASSFLDRTSGANVLTF,TGTGCCAGCAGCTTCCTCGACAGGACCTCTGGGGCCAACGTCCTGACTTTC,TRBJ2-6,NA,NA,TRBV11-2
CASSLAGGFQETQYF,TGTGCCAGCAGCTTGGCGGGGGGTTTTCAAGAGACCCAGTACTTC,TRBJ2-5,many,TRBD2,TRBV7-3
CRAAWDRGYGYTF,TGCAGAGCGGCCTGGGATCGGGGCTATGGCTACACCTTC,TRBJ1-2,NA,NA,TRBV20-1
CASSLDKMSEAFF,TGCGCCAGCAGCTTGGACAAGATGTCTGAAGCTTTCTTT,TRBJ1-1,NA,NA,TRBV5-1
CASSSRAGTGAYEQYF,TGTGCCAGCAGCTCAAGAGCCGGGACAGGGGCCTACGAGCAGTACTTC,TRBJ2-7,few,TRBD1,TRBV5-8
CASSQDSSGSGSYNEQFF,TGCGCCAGCAGCCAAGATAGTAGCGGGAGTGGCTCCTACAATGAGCAGTTCTTC,TRBJ2-1,NA,TRBD2,TRBV7-3
CASSQDAGGTGELFF,TGTGCCAGCAGCCAAGATGCGGGAGGCACCGGGGAGCTGTTTTTT,TRBJ2-2,NA,TRBD2,TRBV4-2